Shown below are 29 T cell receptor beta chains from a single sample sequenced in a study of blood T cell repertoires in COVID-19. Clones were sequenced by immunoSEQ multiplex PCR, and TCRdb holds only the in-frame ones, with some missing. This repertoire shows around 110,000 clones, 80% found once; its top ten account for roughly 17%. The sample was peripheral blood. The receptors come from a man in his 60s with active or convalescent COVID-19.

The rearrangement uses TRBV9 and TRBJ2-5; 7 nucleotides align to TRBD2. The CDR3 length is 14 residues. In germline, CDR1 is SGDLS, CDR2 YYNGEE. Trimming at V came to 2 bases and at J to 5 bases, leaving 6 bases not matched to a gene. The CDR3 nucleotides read TGTGCCAGCAGCGTCTCACGGGGGGTGGAGACCCAGTACTTC. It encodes CASSVSRGVETQYF.

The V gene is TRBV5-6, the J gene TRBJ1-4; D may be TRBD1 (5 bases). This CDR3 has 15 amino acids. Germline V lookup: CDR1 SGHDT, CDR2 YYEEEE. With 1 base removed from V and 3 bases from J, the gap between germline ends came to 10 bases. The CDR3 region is CASSLSGAANEKLFF. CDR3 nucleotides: TGTGCCAGCAGCTTGAGCGGGGCGGCTAATGAAAAACTGTTTTTT. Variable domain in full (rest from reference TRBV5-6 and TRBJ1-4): DAGVTQSPTHLIKTRGQQVTLRCSPKSGHDTVSWYQQALGQGPQFIFQYYEEEERQRGNFPDRFSGHQFPNYSSELNVNALLLGDSALYLCASSLSGAANEKLFFGSGTQLSVL.

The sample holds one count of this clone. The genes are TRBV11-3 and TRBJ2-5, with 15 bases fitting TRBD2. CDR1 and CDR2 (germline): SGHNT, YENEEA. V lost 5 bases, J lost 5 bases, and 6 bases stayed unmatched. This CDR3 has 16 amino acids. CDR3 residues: CASSPGLAGGRETQYF. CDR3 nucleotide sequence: TGTGCCAGCAGCCCGGGACTAGCGGGAGGTCGCGAGACCCAGTACTTC.

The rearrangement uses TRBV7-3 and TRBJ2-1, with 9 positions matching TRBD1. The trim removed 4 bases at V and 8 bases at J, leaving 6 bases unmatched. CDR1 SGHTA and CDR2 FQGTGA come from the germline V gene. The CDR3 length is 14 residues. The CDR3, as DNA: TGTGCCAGCAGCTCAGGGGACAGGGACTATGAGCAGTTCTTC. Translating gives CASSSGDRDYEQFF.

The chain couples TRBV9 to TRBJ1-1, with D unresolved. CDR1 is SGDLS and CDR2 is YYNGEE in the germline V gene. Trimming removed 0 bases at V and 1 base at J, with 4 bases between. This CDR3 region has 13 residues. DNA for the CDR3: TGTGCCAGCAGCGTAGTCTCGAACACTGAAGCTTTCTTT. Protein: CASSVVSNTEAFF.

The CDR3 region is CASSPQGEANTGELFF. CDR3 nucleotides: TGTGCCAGCTCACCCCAGGGTGAGGCGAACACCGGGGAGCTGTTTTTT. This chain links TRBV18 with TRBJ2-2; possible D gene TRBD1, 5 bases. V was shortened by 3 bases and J by 0 bases, with 11 bases between the two germline ends. CDR3 length equals 16 residues. Germline values: CDR1 KGHSH, CDR2 LQKENI.

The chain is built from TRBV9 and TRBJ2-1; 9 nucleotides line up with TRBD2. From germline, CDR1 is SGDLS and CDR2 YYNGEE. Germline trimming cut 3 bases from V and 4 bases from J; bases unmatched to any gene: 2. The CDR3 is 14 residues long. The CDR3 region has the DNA TGTGCCAGCAGCGAGGCGGGAGGGTACAATGAGCAGTTCTTC. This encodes CASSEAGGYNEQFF.

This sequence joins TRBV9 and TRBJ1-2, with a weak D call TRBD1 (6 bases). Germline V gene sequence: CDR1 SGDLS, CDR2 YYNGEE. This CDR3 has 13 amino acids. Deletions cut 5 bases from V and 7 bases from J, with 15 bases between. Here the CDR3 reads CASRAQGYSGYTF. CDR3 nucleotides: TGTGCCAGCAGAGCACAGGGTTACTCTGGCTACACCTTC.

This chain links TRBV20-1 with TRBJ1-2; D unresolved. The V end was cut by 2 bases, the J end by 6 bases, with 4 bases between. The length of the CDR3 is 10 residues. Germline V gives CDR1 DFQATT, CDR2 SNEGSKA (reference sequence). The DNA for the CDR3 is TGCAGTGCTAGATTCGATGGCTACACCTTC. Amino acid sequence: CSARFDGYTF.

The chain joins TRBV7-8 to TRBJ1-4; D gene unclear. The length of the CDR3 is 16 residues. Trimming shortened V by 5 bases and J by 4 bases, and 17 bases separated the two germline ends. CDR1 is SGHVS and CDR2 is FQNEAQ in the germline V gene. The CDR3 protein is CASSPPGFTLNEKLFF. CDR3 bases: TGTGCCAGCAGCCCCCCCGGTTTCACCCTTAATGAAAAACTGTTTTTT.

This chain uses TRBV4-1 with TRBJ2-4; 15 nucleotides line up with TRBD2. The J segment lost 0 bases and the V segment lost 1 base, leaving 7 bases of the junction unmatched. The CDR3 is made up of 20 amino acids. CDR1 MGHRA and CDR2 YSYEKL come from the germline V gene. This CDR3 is CASSQGTSGRGPLAKNIQYF. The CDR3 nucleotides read TGCGCCAGCAGCCAAGGGACTAGCGGGAGGGGGCCCCTAGCCAAAAACATTCAGTACTTC.

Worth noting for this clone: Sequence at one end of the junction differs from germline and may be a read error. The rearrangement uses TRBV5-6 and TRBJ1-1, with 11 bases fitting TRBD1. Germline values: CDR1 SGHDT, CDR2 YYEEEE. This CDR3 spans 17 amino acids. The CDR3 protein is CASSLEGTGGTNAEAFF. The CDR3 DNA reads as TGTGCCAGCAGCTTGGAGGGGACAGGGGGAACGAACGCTGAAGCTTTCTTT.

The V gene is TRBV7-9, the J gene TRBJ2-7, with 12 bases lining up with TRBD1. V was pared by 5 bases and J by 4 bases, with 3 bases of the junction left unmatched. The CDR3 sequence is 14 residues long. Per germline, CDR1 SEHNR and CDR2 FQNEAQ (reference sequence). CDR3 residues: CASSPGQGAYEQYF. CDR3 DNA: TGTGCCAGCAGCCCGGGACAGGGGGCTTACGAGCAGTACTTC.

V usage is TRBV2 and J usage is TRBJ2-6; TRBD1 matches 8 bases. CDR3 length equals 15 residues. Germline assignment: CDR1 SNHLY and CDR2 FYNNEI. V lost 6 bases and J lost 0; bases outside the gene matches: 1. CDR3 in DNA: TGTGCCAGCAGCGGACAGGGCTCTGGGGCCAACGTCCTGACTTTC. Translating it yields CASSGQGSGANVLTF.

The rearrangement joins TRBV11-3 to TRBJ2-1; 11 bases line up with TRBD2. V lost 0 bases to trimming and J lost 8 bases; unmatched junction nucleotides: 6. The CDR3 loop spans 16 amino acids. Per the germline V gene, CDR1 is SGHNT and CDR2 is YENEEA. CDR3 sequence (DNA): TGTGCCAGCAGCTTAGACCGGGGACTAGCGGCATATGAGCAGTTCTTC. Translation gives CASSLDRGLAAYEQFF. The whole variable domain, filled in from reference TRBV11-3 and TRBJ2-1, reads EAGVVQSPRYKIIEKKQPVAFWCNPISGHNTLYWYLQNLGQGPELLIRYENEEAVDDSQLPKDRFSAERLKGVDSTLKIQPAELGDSAVYLCASSLDRGLAAYEQFFGPGTRLTVL.

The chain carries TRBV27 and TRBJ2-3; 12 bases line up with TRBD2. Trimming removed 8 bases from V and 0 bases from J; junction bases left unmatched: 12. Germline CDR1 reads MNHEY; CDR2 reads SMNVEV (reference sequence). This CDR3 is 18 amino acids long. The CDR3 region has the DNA TGTGCCAGCTCGTGGACTAGCGGGATTGGGTTTAGCACAGATACGCAGTATTTT. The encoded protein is CASSWTSGIGFSTDTQYF.

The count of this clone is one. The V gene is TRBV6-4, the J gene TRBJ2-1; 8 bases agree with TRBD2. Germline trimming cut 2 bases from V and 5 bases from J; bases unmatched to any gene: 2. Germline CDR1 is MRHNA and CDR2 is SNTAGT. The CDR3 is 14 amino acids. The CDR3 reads CASSDTSGDNEQFF. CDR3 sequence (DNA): TGTGCCAGCAGTGACACTAGCGGAGACAATGAGCAGTTCTTC.

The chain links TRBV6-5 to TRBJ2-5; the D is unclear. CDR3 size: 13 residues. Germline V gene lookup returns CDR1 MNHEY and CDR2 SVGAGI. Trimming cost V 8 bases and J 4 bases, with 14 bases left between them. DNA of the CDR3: TGTGCCAGCGGCAGAGGAATTGGAGAGACCCAGTACTTC. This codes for CASGRGIGETQYF.

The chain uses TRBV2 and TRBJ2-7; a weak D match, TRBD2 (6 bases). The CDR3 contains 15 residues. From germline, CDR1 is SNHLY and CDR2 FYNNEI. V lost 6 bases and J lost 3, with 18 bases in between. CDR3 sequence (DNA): TGTGCCAGCAGCGACCGGGACTGGGGATTCTACGAGCAGTACTTC. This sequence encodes CASSDRDWGFYEQYF.

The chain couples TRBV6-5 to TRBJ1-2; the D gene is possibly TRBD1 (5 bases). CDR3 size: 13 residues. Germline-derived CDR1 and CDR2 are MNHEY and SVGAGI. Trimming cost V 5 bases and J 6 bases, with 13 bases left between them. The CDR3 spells CASSPPQANGYTF. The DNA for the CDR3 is TGTGCCAGCAGTCCCCCACAGGCTAATGGCTACACCTTC.

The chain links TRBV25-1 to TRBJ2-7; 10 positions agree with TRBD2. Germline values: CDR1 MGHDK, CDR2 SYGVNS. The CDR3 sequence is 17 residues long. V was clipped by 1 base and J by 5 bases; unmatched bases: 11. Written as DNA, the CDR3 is TGTGCCAGCAGTGAATCCCTAGCGGGAGTTTTCGGAAACGAGCAGTACTTC. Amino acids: CASSESLAGVFGNEQYF.

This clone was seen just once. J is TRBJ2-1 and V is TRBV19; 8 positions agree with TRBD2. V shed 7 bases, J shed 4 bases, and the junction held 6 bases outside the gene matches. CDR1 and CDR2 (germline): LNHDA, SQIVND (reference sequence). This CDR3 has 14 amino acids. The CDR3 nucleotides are TGTGCCAGTACTCCTAGCGGGTTATACAATGAGCAGTTCTTC. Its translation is CASTPSGLYNEQFF.

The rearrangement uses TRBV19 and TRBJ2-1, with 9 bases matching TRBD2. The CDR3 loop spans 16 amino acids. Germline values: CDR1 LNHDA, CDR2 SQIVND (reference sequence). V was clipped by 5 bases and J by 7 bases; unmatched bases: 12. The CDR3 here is CASSPGFSGRLNEQFF. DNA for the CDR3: TGTGCCAGTAGTCCTGGGTTTAGCGGGAGATTAAATGAGCAGTTCTTC.

The CDR3 reads CASSHGGEREQFF. The DNA of the CDR3 is TGTGCCAGCAGCCATGGTGGTGAGCGGGAGCAGTTCTTC. The chain carries TRBV7-3 and TRBJ2-1, with D maybe TRBD2 (5 bases). V lost 5 bases and J lost 10, with 15 bases in between. The CDR3 is made up of 13 amino acids. Per germline, CDR1 SGHTA and CDR2 FQGTGA.

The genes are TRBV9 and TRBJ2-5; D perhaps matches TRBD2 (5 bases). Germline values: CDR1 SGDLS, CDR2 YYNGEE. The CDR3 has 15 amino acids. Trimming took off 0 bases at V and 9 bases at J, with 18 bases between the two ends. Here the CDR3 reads CASSVEEIPGRPQYF. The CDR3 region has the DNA TGTGCCAGCAGCGTAGAGGAGATCCCGGGGAGACCCCAGTACTTC.

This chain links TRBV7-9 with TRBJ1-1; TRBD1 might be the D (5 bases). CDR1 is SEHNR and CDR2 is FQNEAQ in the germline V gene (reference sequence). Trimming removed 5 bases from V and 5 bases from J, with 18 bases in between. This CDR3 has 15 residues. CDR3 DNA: TGTGCCAGCAGCGGTCGTGCGGGGGAGCGGACTGAAGCTTTCTTT. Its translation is CASSGRAGERTEAFF.

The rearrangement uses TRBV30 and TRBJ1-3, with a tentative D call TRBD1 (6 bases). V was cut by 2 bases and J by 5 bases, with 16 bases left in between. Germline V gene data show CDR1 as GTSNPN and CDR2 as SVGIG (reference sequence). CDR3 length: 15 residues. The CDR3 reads CAWSHWDTLRNTIYF. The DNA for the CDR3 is TGTGCCTGGAGTCACTGGGACACTCTAAGAAACACCATATATTTT.

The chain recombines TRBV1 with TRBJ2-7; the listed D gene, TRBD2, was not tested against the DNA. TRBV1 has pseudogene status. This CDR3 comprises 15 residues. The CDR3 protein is CTSSLTSASSYEQYF. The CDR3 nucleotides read TGCACCAGCAGCCTTACGAGCGCCTCCTCCTACGAGCAGTACTTC.

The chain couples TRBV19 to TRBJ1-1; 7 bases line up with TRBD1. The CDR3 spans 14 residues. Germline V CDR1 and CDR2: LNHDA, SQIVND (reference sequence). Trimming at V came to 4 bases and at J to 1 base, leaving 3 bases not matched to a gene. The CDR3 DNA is TGTGCCAGTAGTACCCGACAGGGGAACACTGAAGCTTTCTTT. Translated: CASSTRQGNTEAFF.